This TCR beta chain was found in a study of cytomegalovirus exposure and HLA in healthy donors. Overall study findings and caveats: In a later analysis, at a false discovery rate of 0.05, about 16,000 TCR beta sequences matched HLA alleles. A missense variant in DCLRE1C was later tied to TCR beta V- and J-gene trimming.

Germline V gene lookup returns CDR1 SGHVS and CDR2 FNYEAQ. The CDR3 covers 15 residues. Trimming cost V 1 base and J 4 bases; bases outside gene matches: 0. Of note for this clone: What it binds is not known.

Researchers ran the PCR with 60 Vbeta and 13 Jbeta primers. Sequencing used immunoSEQ multiplex PCR; TCRdb keeps in-frame clones, though not all of them. The data hold 150,000 to 200,000 clones, with over 70% observed a single time. The chain recombines TRBV7-6 with TRBJ2-1, with 11 bases matching TRBD1. Sequencing was carried out using PBMCs. The origin of this receptor is a man in his fifties or sixties in good health and CMV-seropositive. CDR3 nucleotides: TGTGCCAGCAGCTTAGGGGACAGGGGGTACAATGAGCAGTTCTTC. Residues: CASSLGDRGYNEQFF.